These 9 T cell receptor beta chains share one sample of origin, sequenced in a study of Ad26.COV2.S vaccination and SARS-CoV-2 variants. This table comes from immunoSEQ multiplex PCR, and its TCRdb copy is limited to in-frame clones, with some not included. The table records about 260,000 clones, approximately 90% of them present only once. The treatment is: 15 to 20 received Ad26.COV2.S at low or high dose, single or two shots; 5 received placebo; per-sample allocation not given. Vaccine and placebo recipients were sampled on day 63 after the first injection. This specimen consisted of peripheral blood, obtained in a trial of Ad26.COV2.S vaccine versus placebo. These receptors all come from a person aged 18-60 years who received the Ad26.COV2.S COVID-19 vaccine or a placebo.

This rearrangement joins TRBV27 to TRBJ2-7; TRBD1 is a possible D gene (5 bases). The CDR3 runs 15 residues. CDR1 is MNHEY and CDR2 is SMNVEV in the germline V gene (reference sequence). V lost 2 bases, J lost 1 base, and 12 bases lay in between. CDR3 in amino acids: CASSLNRLRSYEQYV. The CDR3 bases are TGTGCCAGCAGTTTAAACAGGTTGAGATCCTACGAGCAGTACGTC.

This clone was seen once. The chain joins TRBV13 to TRBJ2-7; 7 nucleotides align to TRBD2. V trimming: 5 bases; J trimming: 3 bases; junction bases outside the gene matches: 7. CDR1 is PRHDT, CDR2 FYEKMQ, per germline (reference sequence). The CDR3 covers 14 residues. The DNA of the CDR3 is TGTGCCAGCAGCCCCGGACTAGGACACTACGAGCAGTACTTC. It yields the protein CASSPGLGHYEQYF.

This chain links TRBV19 with TRBJ2-2; the D gene is possibly TRBD1 (6 bases). This CDR3 contains 13 residues. The V end was cut by 5 bases, the J end by 7 bases, with 11 bases between. Germline V gives CDR1 LNHDA, CDR2 SQIVND (reference sequence). CDR3 residues: CASSPTGLGELFF. CDR3 in DNA: TGTGCCAGTAGTCCCACAGGGCTCGGGGAGCTGTTTTTT.

The rearrangement joins TRBV6-2 or TRBV6-3 to TRBJ2-5; 11 nucleotides agree with TRBD1. This CDR3 comprises 16 residues. The germline V gene encodes CDR1 MNHEY and CDR2 SVGEGT. V dropped 6 bases and J dropped 2; count of bases not matched to a gene: 8. The CDR3 nucleotides read TGTGCCAGCAGCTGGGACAGGGGGAGACTTCAAGAGACCCAGTACTTC. This sequence encodes CASSWDRGRLQETQYF.

V and J are TRBV14 and TRBJ2-1, with 11 bases fitting TRBD2. CDR3 length equals 18 residues. Per the germline V gene, CDR1 is SGHDN and CDR2 is FVKESK. The V gene end was trimmed by 2 bases and the J gene end by 1 base; junction bases not matched to a gene: 7. CDR3 amino acids: CASSQIGSSGGSYNEQFF. CDR3 DNA sequence: TGTGCCAGCAGCCAAATCGGTTCTAGCGGGGGGTCCTACAATGAGCAGTTCTTC. The full variable domain, completed using reference TRBV14 and TRBJ2-1, is EAGVTQFPSHSVIEKGQTVTLRCDPISGHDNLYWYRRVMGKEIKFLLHFVKESKQDESGMPNNRFLAERTGGTYSTLKVQPAELEDSGVYFCASSQIGSSGGSYNEQFFGPGTRLTVL.

This clone has just one count. This chain uses TRBV24-1 with TRBJ2-3; TRBD2 might be the D (6 bases). From germline, CDR1 is KGHDR and CDR2 SFDVKD. Deletions cut 1 base from V and 2 bases from J, with 9 bases between. This CDR3 contains 15 residues. CDR3 residues: CATSDFRDSTDTQYF. The DNA of the CDR3 is TGTGCCACCAGTGATTTTAGGGACTCCACAGATACGCAGTATTTT.

This chain uses TRBV3-1 (or the pseudogene TRBV3-2) with TRBJ2-7; D unresolved. Trimming left V 1 base short and J 2 bases short, with 12 bases between. Germline assignment: CDR1 LGHDT and CDR2 YNNKEL (reference sequence). CDR3 length equals 15 residues. CDR3 protein: CASSQVNGLTYEQYF. CDR3 nucleotides: TGTGCCAGCAGCCAAGTGAACGGGCTAACCTACGAGCAGTACTTC.

The chain has TRBV27 and TRBJ1-4; 7 bases map to TRBD1. In germline, CDR1 is MNHEY, CDR2 SMNVEV (reference sequence). This CDR3 spans 15 amino acids. V lost 8 bases to trimming and J lost 1 base; unmatched junction nucleotides: 7. CDR3 coding DNA: TGTGCCAGCCGCAGCCAGGGGGGAACTAATGAAAAACTGTTTTTT. It translates to CASRSQGGTNEKLFF.

The gene calls are TRBV6-5 and TRBJ1-5; D is uncertain. The V and J ends lost 3 bases and 4 bases respectively, with 13 bases between them. The CDR3 consists of 15 residues. CDR1 and CDR2 from the germline V gene are MNHEY and SVGAGI. CDR3 loop: CASSYKKGGNQPQHF. Written as DNA, the CDR3 is TGTGCCAGCAGTTATAAGAAGGGTGGGAATCAGCCCCAGCATTTT.